The sequence of this T cell receptor (beta chain) was determined in a study of a mutant IDH1 vaccine in newly diagnosed glioma. Turning to the study itself: Of treated patients, approximately 62% were men and 37.5% women, averaging roughly 40 years. The therapy given earlier, which was standard therapy, consisted of radiotherapy, temozolomide, or both, and most of the patients received both.

A remark on this clone: Its antigen is unidentified.

Regarding time point: week 5, during vaccination. All doses held 300 ug of mutant IDH1 20-mer peptide, with topical imiquimod. Data came from immunoSEQ multiplex PCR; TCRdb stores just in-frame clones and leaves some out. The sample consists of tens of thousands of clones, 75% to 85% of them appearing once. V shed 10 bases and J 4 bases; nucleotides not matched to a gene: 5. Per germline, CDR1 SNHLY and CDR2 FYNNEI. There are 13 residues in the CDR3. The chain joins TRBV2 to TRBJ2-7; 12 positions match TRBD2. Sequenced material: PBMCs, taken from a glioma patient whose treatment included an IDH1 peptide vaccine. The sequence was obtained from a man between 40 and 49 years old with glioma. CDR3 amino acids: CATNGLAGYEQYF. The CDR3 nucleotides are TGTGCCACCAATGGACTAGCGGGGTACGAGCAGTACTTC. The variable domain in full, with the rest retrieved from reference TRBV2 and TRBJ2-7, is EPEVTQTPSHQVTQMGQEVILRCVPISNHLYFYWYRQILGQKVEFLVSFYNNEISEKSEIFDDQFSVERPDGSNFTLKIRSTKLEDSAMYFCATNGLAGYEQYFGPGTRLTVT.